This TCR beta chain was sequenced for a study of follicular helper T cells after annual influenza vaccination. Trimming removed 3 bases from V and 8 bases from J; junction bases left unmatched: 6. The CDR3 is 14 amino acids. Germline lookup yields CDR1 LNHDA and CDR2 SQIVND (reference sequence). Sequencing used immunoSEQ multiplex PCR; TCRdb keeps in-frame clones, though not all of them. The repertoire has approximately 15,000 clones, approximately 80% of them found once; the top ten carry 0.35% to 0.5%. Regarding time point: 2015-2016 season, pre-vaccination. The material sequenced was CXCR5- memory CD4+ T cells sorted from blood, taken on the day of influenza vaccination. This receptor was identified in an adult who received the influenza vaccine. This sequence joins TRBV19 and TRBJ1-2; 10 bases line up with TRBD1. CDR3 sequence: CASSIGTGVRGYTF. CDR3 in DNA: TGTGCCAGTAGTATCGGGACAGGGGTCAGGGGCTACACCTTC.